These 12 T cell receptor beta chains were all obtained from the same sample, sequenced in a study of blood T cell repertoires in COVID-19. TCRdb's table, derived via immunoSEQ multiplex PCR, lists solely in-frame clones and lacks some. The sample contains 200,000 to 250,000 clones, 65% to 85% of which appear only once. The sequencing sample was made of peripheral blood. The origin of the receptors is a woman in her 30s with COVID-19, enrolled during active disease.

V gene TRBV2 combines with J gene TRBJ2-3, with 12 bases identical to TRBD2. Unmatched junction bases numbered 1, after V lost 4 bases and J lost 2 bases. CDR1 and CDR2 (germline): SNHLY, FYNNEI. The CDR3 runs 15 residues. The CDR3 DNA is TGTGCCAGCAGTGCTAGCGGGAGGGTCACAGATACGCAGTATTTT. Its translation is CASSASGRVTDTQYF.

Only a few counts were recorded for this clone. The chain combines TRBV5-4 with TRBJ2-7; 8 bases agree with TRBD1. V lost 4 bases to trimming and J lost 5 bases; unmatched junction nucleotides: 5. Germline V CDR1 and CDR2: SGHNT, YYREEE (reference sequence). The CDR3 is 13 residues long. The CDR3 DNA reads TGTGCCAGCAGCCCCCGGACAGGGCACGAGCAGTACTTC. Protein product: CASSPRTGHEQYF.

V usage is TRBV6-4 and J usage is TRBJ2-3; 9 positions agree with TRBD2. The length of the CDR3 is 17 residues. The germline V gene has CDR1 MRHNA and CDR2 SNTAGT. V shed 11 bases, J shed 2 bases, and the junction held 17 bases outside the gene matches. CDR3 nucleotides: TGTGCCTCGTCGCGGGAGGGAACAATCGCTCACACAGATACGCAGTATTTT. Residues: CASSREGTIAHTDTQYF.

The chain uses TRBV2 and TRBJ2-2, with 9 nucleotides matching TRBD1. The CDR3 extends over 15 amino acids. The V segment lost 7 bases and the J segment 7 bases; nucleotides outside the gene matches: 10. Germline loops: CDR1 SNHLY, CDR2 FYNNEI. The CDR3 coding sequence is TGTGCCAGCACTGGGTTGGACAGGGGCGTCGGGGAGCTGTTTTTT. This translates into CASTGLDRGVGELFF.

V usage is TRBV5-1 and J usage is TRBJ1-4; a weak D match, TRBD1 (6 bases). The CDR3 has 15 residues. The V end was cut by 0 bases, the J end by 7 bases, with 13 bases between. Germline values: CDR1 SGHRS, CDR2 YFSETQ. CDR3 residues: CASSLVSGGGEKLFF. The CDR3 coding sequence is TGCGCCAGCAGCTTGGTTTCTGGGGGCGGTGAAAAACTGTTTTTT.

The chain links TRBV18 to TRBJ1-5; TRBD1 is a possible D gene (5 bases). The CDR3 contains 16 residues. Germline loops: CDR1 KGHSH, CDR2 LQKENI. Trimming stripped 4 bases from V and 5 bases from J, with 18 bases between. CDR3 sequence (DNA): TGTGCCAGCTCACTTAATTTGGGGCAGATAGATCAGCCCCAGCATTTT. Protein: CASSLNLGQIDQPQHF.

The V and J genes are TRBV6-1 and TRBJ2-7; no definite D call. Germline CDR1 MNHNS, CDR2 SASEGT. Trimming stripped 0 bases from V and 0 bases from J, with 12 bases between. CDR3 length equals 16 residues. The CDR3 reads CASSEAPRHSSYEQYF. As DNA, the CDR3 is TGTGCCAGCAGTGAAGCCCCCAGACACAGCTCCTACGAGCAGTACTTC.

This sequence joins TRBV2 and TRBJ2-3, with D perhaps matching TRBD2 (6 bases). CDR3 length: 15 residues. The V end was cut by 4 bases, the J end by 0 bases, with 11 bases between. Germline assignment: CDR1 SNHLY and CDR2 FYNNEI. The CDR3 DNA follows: TGTGCCAGCAGTGGAAGTCTAGCGAGCACAGATACGCAGTATTTT. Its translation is CASSGSLASTDTQYF.

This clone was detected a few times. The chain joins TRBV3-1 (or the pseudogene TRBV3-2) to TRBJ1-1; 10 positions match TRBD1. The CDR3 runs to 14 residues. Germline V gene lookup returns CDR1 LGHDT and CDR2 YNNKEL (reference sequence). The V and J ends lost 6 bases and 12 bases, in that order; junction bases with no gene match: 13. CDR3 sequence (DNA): TGTGCCAGCAGACCTGGGACAGGGGCCCGCCAGACTTTCTTT. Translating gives CASRPGTGARQTFF.

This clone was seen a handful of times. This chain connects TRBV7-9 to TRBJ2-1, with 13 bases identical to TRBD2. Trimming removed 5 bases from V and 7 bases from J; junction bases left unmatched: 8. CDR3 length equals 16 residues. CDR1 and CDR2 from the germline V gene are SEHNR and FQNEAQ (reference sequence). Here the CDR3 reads CASSRRGLAGVNEQFF. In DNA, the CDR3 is TGTGCCAGCAGCCGCCGTGGACTAGCGGGGGTTAATGAGCAGTTCTTC.

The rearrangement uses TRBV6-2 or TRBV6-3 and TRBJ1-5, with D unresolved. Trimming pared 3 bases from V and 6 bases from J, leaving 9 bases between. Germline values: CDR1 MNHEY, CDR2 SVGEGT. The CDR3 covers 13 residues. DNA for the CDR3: TGTGCCAGCAGTTATGGCAGTACTCAGCCCCAGCATTTT. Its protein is CASSYGSTQPQHF.

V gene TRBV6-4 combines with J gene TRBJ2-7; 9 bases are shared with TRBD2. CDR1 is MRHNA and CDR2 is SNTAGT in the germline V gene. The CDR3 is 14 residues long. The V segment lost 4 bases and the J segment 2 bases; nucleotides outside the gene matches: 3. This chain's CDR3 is CASSALAGTYEQYF. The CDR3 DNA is TGTGCCAGCAGTGCGCTAGCGGGAACCTACGAGCAGTACTTC.